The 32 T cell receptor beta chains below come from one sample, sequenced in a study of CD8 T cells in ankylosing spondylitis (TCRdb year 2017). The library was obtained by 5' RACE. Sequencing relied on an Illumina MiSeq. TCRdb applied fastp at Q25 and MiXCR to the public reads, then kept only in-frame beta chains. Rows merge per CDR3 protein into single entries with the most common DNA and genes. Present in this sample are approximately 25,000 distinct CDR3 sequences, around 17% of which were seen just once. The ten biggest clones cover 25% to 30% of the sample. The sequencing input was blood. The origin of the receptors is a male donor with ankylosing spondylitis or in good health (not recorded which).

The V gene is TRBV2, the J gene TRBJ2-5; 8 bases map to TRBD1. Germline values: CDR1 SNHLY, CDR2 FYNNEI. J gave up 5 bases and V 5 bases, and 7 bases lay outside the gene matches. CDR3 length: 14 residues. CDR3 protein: CASSPKDRAETQYF. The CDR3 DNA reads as TGTGCCAGCAGTCCAAAGGACAGGGCGGAGACCCAGTACTTC.

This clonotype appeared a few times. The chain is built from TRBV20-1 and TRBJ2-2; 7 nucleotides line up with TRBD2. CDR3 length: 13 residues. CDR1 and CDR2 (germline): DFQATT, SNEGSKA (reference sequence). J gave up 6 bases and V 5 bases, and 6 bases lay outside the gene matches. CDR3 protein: CSAALSGSGELFF. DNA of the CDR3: TGCAGTGCTGCTCTTAGCGGGTCCGGGGAGCTGTTTTTT.

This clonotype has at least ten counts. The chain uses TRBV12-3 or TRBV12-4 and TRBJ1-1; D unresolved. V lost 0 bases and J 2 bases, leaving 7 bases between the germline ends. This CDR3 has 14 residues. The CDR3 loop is CASSLALINTEAFF. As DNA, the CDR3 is TGTGCCAGCAGTTTAGCGCTAATCAACACTGAAGCTTTCTTT.

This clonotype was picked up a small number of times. CDR3 in amino acids: CSAQRLGREGSYEQYF. The CDR3 nucleotides read TGCAGTGCCCAGAGATTAGGGCGGGAGGGATCCTACGAGCAGTACTTC. This chain uses TRBV20-1 with TRBJ2-7, with 9 positions matching TRBD2. The CDR3 covers 16 residues. CDR1 is DFQATT, CDR2 SNEGSKA, per germline (reference sequence). J lost 1 base, V lost 6 bases, and 13 bases had no gene match.

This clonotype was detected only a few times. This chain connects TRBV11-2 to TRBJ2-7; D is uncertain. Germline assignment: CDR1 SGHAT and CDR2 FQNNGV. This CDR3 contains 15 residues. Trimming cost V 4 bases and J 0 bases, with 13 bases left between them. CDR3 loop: CASSYPGRSSYEQYF. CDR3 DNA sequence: TGTGCCAGCAGCTACCCCGGGCGGAGCTCCTACGAGCAGTACTTC.

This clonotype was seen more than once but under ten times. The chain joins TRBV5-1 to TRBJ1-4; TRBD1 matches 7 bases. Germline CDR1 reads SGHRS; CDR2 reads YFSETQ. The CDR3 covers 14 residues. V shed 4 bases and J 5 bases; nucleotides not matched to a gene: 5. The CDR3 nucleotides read TGCGCCAGCAGCGAGGGACAGCCAAATGAAAAACTGTTTTTT. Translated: CASSEGQPNEKLFF.

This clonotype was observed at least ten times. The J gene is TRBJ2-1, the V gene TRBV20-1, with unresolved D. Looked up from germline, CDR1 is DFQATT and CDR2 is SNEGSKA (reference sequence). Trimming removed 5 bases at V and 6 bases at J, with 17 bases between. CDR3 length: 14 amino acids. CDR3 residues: CSAVWAAHPNEQFF. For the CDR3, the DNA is TGCAGTGCTGTGTGGGCAGCCCACCCCAATGAGCAGTTCTTC.

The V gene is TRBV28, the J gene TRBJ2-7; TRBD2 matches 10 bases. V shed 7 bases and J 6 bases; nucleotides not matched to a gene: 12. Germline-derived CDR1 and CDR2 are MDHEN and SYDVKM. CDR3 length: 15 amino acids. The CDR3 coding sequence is TGTGCCAGCAAAAAAGGGGGAGTAGCGGGAGGCGAGCAGTACTTC. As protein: CASKKGGVAGGEQYF.

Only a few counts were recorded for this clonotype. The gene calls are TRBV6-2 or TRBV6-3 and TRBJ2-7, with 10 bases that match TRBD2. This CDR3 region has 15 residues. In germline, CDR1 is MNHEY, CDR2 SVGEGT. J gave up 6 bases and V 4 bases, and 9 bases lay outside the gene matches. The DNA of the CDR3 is TGTGCCAGCAGTTCTCTCCTAGCGGGAGAGGTCGAGCAGTACTTC. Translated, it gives CASSSLLAGEVEQYF.

In nucleotides, the CDR3 is TGTGCCAGCAGCTCGACGAAGGGGCGGGGGTTGATGACCGGGGAGCTGTTTTTT. Translated: CASSSTKGRGLMTGELFF. The chain has TRBV11-3 and TRBJ2-2; 7 bases fit TRBD2. The V gene's germline CDR1 is SGHNT and CDR2 YENEEA. The V segment lost 4 bases and the J segment 5 bases; nucleotides outside the gene matches: 16. The CDR3 contains 18 residues.

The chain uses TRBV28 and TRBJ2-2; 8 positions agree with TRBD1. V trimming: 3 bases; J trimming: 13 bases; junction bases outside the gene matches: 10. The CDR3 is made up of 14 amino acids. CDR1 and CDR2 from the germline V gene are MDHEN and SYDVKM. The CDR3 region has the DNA TGTGCCAGCAGTTTGTCCTCAGGGGGCCTTAGGCTGTTTTTT. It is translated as CASSLSSGGLRLFF.

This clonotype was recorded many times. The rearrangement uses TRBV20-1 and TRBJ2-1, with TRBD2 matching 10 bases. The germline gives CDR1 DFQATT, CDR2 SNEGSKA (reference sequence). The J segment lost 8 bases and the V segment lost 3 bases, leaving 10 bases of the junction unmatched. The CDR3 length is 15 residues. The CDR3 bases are TGCAGTGCTAGTGTCCTAGCGGGAGTTGGCGATGAGCAGTTCTTC. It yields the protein CSASVLAGVGDEQFF.

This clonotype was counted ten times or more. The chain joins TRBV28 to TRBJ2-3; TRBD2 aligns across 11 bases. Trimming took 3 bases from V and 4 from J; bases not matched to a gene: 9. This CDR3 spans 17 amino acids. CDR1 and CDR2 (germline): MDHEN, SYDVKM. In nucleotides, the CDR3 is TGTGCCAGCAGTTTCCGACCTAGCGGGAGGCGAGCAGATACGCAGTATTTT. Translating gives CASSFRPSGRRADTQYF.

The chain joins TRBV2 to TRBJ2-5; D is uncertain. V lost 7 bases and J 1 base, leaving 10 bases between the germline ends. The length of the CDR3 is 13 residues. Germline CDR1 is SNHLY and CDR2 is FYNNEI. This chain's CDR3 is CASTRQSQETQYF. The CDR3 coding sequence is TGTGCCAGCACTCGGCAGAGCCAAGAGACCCAGTACTTC. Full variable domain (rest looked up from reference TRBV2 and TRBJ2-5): EPEVTQTPSHQVTQMGQEVILRCVPISNHLYFYWYRQILGQKVEFLVSFYNNEISEKSEIFDDQFSVERPDGSNFTLKIRSTKLEDSAMYFCASTRQSQETQYFGPGTRLLVL.

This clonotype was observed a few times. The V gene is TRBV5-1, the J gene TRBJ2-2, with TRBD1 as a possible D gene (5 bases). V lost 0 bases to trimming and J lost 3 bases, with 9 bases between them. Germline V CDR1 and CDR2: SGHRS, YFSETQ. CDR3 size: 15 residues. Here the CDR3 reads CASSLVQAYTGELFF. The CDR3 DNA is TGCGCCAGCAGCTTGGTACAGGCTTACACCGGGGAGCTGTTTTTT. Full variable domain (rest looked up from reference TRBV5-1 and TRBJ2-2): KAGVTQTPRYLIKTRGQQVTLSCSPISGHRSVSWYQQTPGQGLQFLFEYFSETQRNKGNFPGRFSGRQFSNSRSEMNVSTLELGDSALYLCASSLVQAYTGELFFGEGSRLTVL.

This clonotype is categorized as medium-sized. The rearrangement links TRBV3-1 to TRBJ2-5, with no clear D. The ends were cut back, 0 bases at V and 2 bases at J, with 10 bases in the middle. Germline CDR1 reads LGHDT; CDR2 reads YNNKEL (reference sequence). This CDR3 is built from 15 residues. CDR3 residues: CASSQDLRRQETQYF. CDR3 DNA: TGTGCCAGCAGCCAAGATCTGCGACGTCAAGAGACCCAGTACTTC.

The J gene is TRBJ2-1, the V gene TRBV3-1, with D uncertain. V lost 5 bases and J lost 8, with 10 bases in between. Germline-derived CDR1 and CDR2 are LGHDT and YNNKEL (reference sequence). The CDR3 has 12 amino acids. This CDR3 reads CASSRGVHEQFF. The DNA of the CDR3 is TGTGCCAGCAGCAGAGGAGTTCATGAGCAGTTCTTC.

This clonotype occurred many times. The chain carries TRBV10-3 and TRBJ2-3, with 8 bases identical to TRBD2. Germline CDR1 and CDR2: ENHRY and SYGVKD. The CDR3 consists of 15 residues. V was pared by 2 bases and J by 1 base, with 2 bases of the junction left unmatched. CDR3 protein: CAISEGREGTDTQYF. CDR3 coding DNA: TGTGCCATCAGTGAGGGGCGGGAGGGCACAGATACGCAGTATTTT.

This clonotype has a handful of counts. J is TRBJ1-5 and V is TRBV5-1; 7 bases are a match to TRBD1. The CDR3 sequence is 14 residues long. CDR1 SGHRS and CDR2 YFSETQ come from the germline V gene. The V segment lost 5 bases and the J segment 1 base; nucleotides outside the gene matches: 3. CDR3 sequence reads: CASSLGGSNQPQHF. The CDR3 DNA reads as TGCGCCAGCAGTCTAGGGGGCAGCAATCAGCCCCAGCATTTT.

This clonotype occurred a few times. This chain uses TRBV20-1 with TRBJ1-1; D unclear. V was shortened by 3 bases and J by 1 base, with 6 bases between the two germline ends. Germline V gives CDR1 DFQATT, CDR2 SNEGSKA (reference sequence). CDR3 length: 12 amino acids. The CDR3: CSARTTNTEAFF. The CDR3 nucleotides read TGCAGTGCTAGGACGACGAACACTGAAGCTTTCTTT.

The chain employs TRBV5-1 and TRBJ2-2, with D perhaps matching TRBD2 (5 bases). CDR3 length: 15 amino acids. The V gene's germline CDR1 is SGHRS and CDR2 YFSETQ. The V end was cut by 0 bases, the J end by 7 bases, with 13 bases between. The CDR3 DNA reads TGCGCCAGCAGCTTGGATCTTAACCGGGGCGGGGAGCTGTTTTTT. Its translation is CASSLDLNRGGELFF.

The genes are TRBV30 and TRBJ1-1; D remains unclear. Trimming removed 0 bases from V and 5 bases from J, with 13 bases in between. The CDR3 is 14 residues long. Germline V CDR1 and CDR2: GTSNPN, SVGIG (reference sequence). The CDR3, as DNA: TGTGCCTGGAGTGTTTGGAGTCTCGGAACTGAAGCTTTCTTT. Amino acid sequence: CAWSVWSLGTEAFF. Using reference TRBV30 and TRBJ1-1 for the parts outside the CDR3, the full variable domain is SQTIHQWPATLVQPVGSPLSLECTVEGTSNPNLYWYRQAAGRGLQLLFYSVGIGQISSEVPQNLSASRPQDRQFILSSKKLLLSDSGFYLCAWSVWSLGTEAFFGQGTRLTVV.

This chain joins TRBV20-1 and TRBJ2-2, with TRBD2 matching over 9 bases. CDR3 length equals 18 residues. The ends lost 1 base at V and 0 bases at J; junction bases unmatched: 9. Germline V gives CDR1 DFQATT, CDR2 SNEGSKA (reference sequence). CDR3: CSARVFSGGPTNTGELFF. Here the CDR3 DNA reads TGCAGTGCTAGAGTCTTTAGCGGGGGCCCTACGAACACCGGGGAGCTGTTTTTT.

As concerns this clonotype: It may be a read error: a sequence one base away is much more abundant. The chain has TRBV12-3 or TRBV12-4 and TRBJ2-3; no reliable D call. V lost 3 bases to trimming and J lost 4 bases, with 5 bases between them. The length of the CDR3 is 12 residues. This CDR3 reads CASSFRADTQYF. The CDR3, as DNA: TGTGCCAGCAGTTTTCGCGCAGATACGCAGTATTTT.

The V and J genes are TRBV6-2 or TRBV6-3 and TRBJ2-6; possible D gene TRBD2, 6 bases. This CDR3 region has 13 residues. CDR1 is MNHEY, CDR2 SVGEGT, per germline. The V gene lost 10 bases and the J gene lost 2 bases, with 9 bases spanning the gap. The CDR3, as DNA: TGTGCCACGGGGGTTGCTGGGGCCAACGTCCTGACTTTC. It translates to CATGVAGANVLTF.

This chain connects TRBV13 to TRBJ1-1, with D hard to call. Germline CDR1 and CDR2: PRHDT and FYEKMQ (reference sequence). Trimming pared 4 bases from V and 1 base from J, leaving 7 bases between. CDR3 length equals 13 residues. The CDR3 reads CASSSNKNTEAFF. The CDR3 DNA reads TGTGCCAGCAGCTCCAACAAGAACACTGAAGCTTTCTTT.

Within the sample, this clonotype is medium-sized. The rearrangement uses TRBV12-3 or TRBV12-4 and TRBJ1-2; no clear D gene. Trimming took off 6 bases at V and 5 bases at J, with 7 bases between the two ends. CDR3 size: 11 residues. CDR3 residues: CASSPGYGYTF. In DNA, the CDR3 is TGTGCCAGCAGCCCCGGATATGGCTACACCTTC.

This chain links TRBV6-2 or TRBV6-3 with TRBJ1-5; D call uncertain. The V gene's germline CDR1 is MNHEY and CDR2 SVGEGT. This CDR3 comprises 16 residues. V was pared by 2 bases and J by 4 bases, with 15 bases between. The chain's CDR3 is CASSYEEGERNQPQHF. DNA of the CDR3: TGTGCCAGCAGTTACGAGGAGGGAGAAAGGAATCAGCCCCAGCATTTT.

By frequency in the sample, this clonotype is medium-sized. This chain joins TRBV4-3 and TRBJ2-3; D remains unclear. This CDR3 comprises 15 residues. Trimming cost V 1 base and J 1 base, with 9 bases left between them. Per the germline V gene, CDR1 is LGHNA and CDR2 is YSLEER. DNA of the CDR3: TGCGCCAGCAGCCAAGGCGGTTTTGGCACAGATACGCAGTATTTT. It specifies CASSQGGFGTDTQYF.

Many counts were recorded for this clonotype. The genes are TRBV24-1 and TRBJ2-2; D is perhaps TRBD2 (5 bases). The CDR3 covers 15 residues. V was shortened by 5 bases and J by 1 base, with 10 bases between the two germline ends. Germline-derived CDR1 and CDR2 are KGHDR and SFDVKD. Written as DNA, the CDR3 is TGTGCCACCAGTGGGGTCGGGGAGAACACCGGGGAGCTGTTTTTT. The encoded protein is CATSGVGENTGELFF.

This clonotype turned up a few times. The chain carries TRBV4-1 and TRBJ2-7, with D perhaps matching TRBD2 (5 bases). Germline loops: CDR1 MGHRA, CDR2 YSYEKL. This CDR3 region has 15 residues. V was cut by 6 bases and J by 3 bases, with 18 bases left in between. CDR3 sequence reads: CASRPNPDYNYEQYF. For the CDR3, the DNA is TGCGCCAGCAGACCAAATCCAGACTACAACTACGAGCAGTACTTC.

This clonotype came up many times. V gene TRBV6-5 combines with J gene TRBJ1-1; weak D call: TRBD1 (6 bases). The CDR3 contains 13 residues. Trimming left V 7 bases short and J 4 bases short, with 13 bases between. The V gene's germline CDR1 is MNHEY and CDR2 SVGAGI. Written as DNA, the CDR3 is TGTGCCAGCACCTATGGAGGGGGCACTGAAGCTTTCTTT. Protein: CASTYGGGTEAFF.